This T cell receptor (beta chain) originates from a study of blood T cell repertoires in COVID-19. The CDR3 loop spans 15 amino acids. The germline V gene encodes CDR1 SGHVS and CDR2 FNYEAQ. After removal of 0 bases from V and 4 bases from J, the junction contained 5 bases not matched to a gene. Only in-frame clones appear in the TCRdb table, and some are missing; sequencing was by immunoSEQ multiplex PCR. The sample consists of roughly 200,000 clones, approximately 78% of them appearing once. The chain uses TRBV7-6 and TRBJ2-7, with 8 bases fitting TRBD1. The clonotype originates from a woman older than 75 with COVID-19, enrolled during active disease. The sequencing sample was made of peripheral blood. The CDR3 loop reads CASSLAGQGAYEQYF. Written as DNA, the CDR3 is TGTGCCAGCAGCTTAGCGGGTCAGGGGGCTTACGAGCAGTACTTC.